The source of this T cell receptor (beta chain) is a study of cytomegalovirus exposure and HLA in healthy donors. The wider study: Of the donors genotyped, approximately 400 in all, 65% to 90% fell in the Caucasian-associated ancestry cluster.

Whole-study findings and limits: TCR beta sequences reportedly predicted most subjects' HLA-A and HLA-B alleles accurately. Cytomegalovirus association was listed for about 150 TCR beta chains.

The PCR had 60 Vbeta and 13 Jbeta primers. TCRdb keeps only in-frame clones here, not all; method: immunoSEQ multiplex PCR. This sample carries 150,000 to 200,000 clones, approximately 80% of them seen once, and the ten largest clones take 1.5% to 1.7%. A note on this clone: The antigen is not known.

The sequenced sample consisted of PBMCs. The receptor comes from a young woman in good health and CMV-seronegative.

The CDR3, as DNA: TGTGCCAGCAGCTCCTTCCCCGACAGGCGCGGCACTGAAGCTTTCTTT. Translating gives CASSSFPDRRGTEAFF. This chain connects TRBV5-5 to TRBJ1-1; D perhaps matches TRBD1 (6 bases). Looked up from germline, CDR1 is SGHKS and CDR2 is YYEKEE (reference sequence). The CDR3 has 16 residues. Trimming took off 3 bases at V and 4 bases at J, with 19 bases between the two ends.